This passage covers 2 T cell receptor beta chains from one sample sequenced in a study of PD-1 blockade in classical Hodgkin lymphoma. Repertoires were generated with immunoSEQ multiplex PCR, while TCRdb's copy carries only in-frame clones and drops some. The repertoire holds about 39,000 clones, with 69% as singletons. Relapse after autologous stem cell transplantation occurred in every patient, and brentuximab vedotin exposure varied. This material consisted of peripheral blood mononuclear cells (PBMCs), taken before the second cycle of nivolumab. These receptors were collected from a human donor with classical Hodgkin lymphoma.

The CDR3 DNA reads TGTGCCAGCAGCACAAGATTCTTGAGCTCTGGGGCCAACGTCCTGACTTTC. This encodes CASSTRFLSSGANVLTF. This chain connects TRBV21-1 to TRBJ2-6; TRBD2 is the table's D call and was not checked against the DNA. TRBV21-1 is described as a pseudogene. This CDR3 spans 17 amino acids.

The chain employs TRBV18 and TRBJ1-2, with D hard to call. CDR1 is KGHSH and CDR2 is LQKENI in the germline V gene. The CDR3 runs 15 residues. V was clipped by 2 bases and J by 0 bases, with 10 bases between them. CDR3: CASSPGSISNYGYTF. The CDR3 DNA reads TGTGCCAGCTCACCAGGATCTATTTCTAACTATGGCTACACCTTC.